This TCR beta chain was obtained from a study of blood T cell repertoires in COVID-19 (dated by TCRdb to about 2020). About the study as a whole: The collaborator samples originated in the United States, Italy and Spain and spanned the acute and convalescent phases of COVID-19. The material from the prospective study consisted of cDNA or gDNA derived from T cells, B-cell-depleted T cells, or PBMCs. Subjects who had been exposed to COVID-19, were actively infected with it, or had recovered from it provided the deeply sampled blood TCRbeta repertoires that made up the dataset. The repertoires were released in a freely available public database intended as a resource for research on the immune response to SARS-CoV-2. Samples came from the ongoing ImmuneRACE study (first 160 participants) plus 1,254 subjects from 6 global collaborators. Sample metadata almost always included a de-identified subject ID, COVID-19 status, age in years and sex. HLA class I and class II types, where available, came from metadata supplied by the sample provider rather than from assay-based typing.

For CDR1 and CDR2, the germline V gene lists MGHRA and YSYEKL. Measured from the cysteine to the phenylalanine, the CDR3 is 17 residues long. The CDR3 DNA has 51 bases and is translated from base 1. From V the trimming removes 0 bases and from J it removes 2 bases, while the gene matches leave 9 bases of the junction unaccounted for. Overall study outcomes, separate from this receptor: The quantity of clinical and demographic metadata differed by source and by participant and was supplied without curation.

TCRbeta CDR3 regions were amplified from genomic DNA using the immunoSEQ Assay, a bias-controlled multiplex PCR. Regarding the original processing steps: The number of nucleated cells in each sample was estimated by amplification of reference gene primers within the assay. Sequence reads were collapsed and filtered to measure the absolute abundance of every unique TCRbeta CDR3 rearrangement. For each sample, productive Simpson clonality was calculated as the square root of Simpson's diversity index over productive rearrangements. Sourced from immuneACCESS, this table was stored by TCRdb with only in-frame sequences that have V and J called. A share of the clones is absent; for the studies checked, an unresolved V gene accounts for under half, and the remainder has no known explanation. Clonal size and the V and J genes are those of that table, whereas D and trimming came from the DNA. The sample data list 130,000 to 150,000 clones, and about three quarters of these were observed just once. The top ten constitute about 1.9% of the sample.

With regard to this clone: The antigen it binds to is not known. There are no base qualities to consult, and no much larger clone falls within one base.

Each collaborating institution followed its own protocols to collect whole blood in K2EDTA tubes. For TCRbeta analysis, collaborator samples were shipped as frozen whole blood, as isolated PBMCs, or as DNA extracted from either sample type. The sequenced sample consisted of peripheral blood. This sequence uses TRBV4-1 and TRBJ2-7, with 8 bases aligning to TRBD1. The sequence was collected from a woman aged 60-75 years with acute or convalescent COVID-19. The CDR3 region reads CASSQDTRTGRTYEQYF. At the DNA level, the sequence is TGCGCCAGCAGCCAAGACACAAGGACAGGGCGAACCTACGAGCAGTACTTC.